Listed below are T cell receptor beta chains from one sample, sequenced in a study of siplizumab effects on memory and regulatory T cells. This table comes from immunoSEQ multiplex PCR, and its TCRdb copy is limited to in-frame clones, with some not included. The table shows about 46,000 clones, with over 85% occurring only once. Source material: CD8+ T cells sorted from blood. The origin of the receptors is a human donor in good health. Each CDR3 is given with its conserved first and last residue. The order of the fields is V gene, D gene, CDR3 length, clone size, J gene, CDR3 protein, CDR3 DNA. A D gene is named only where the DNA matches it firmly. Only some rows state a clone size, as once, few, many or a class for expanded clones.

V: TRBV25-1
D: -
length: 16
size: -
J: TRBJ1-2
CDR3: CASSGARGRINYGYTF
DNA: TGTGCCAGCAGCGGGGCCCGGGGCCGAATTAACTATGGCTACACCTTC

V: TRBV28
D: TRBD1
length: 13
size: -
J: TRBJ1-2
CDR3: CASTITGGDGYTF
DNA: TGTGCCAGCACTATTACAGGGGGCGATGGCTACACCTTC

V: TRBV4-1
D: -
length: 16
size: -
J: TRBJ2-3
CDR3: CASSHASTGRTDTQYF
DNA: TGCGCCAGCAGCCACGCGTCGACAGGGAGGACAGATACGCAGTATTTT

V: TRBV6-5
D: -
length: 14
size: -
J: TRBJ2-7
CDR3: CASSYGTGDYEQYF
DNA: TGTGCCAGCAGTTACGGGACCGGGGACTACGAGCAGTACTTC

V: TRBV7-6
D: -
length: 12
size: -
J: TRBJ1-1
CDR3: CASSPGLYEAFF
DNA: TGTGCCAGCAGCCCTGGACTGTACGAAGCTTTCTTT

V: TRBV7-6
D: -
length: 12
size: -
J: TRBJ2-3
CDR3: CASSLYTDTQYF
DNA: TGTGCCAGCAGCTTATACACAGATACGCAGTATTTT

V: TRBV6-5
D: -
length: 13
size: -
J: TRBJ1-5
CDR3: CASSFGVDQPQHF
DNA: TGTGCCAGCAGTTTTGGAGTCGATCAGCCCCAGCATTTT

V: TRBV29-1
D: -
length: 15
size: -
J: TRBJ2-5
CDR3: CSAGSYRGGQETQYF
DNA: TGCAGCGCTGGCTCCTACAGGGGAGGGCAAGAGACCCAGTACTTC

V: TRBV6-1
D: -
length: 17
size: -
J: TRBJ1-3
CDR3: CASSEWYQTETGNTIYF
DNA: TGTGCCAGCAGTGAATGGTACCAGACAGAGACTGGAAACACCATATATTTT

V: TRBV4-1
D: TRBD2
length: 15
size: -
J: TRBJ2-7
CDR3: CASSPTGLGAYEQYF
DNA: TGCGCCAGCAGTCCGACGGGACTAGGGGCCTACGAGCAGTACTTC

V: TRBV6-5
D: -
length: 12
size: -
J: TRBJ2-7
CDR3: CASSAGANEQYF
DNA: TGTGCCAGCAGTGCGGGGGCGAACGAGCAGTACTTC

V: TRBV28
D: TRBD1
length: 16
size: -
J: TRBJ2-1
CDR3: CASRKTGTGFYNEQFF
DNA: TGTGCCAGCAGGAAAACCGGGACAGGGTTCTACAATGAGCAGTTCTTC

V: TRBV7-9
D: -
length: 13
size: few
J: TRBJ2-1
CDR3: CASSSFGIDEQFF
DNA: TGTGCCAGCAGCTCTTTCGGGATTGATGAGCAGTTCTTC

V: TRBV30
D: -
length: 12
size: -
J: TRBJ2-7
CDR3: CAWKGGGYEQYF
DNA: TGTGCCTGGAAGGGTGGGGGGTACGAGCAGTACTTC

V: TRBV5-6
D: TRBD1
length: 15
size: few
J: TRBJ1-2
CDR3: CASSRPGTGHYGYTF
DNA: TGTGCCAGCAGCCGTCCCGGGACAGGCCACTATGGCTACACCTTC

V: TRBV7-2
D: -
length: 17
size: -
J: TRBJ2-7
CDR3: CASSLAQGIVWYDEQYF
DNA: TGTGCCAGCAGCTTAGCGCAGGGCATAGTCTGGTACGACGAGCAGTACTTC

V: TRBV27
D: TRBD2
length: 16
size: -
J: TRBJ2-5
CDR3: CASSHLLAGGAETQYF
DNA: TGTGCCAGCAGCCATTTATTAGCGGGAGGTGCAGAGACCCAGTACTTC

V: TRBV2
D: -
length: 15
size: -
J: TRBJ1-5
CDR3: CASTRSGRDNQPQHF
DNA: TGTGCCAGCACCCGGTCGGGTCGGGACAATCAGCCCCAGCATTTT

V: TRBV27
D: -
length: 14
size: -
J: TRBJ2-5
CDR3: CASSLLGLGETQYF
DNA: TGTGCCAGCAGTTTATTAGGGTTGGGAGAGACCCAGTACTTC

V: TRBV9
D: -
length: 15
size: once
J: TRBJ2-2
CDR3: CASSVAGVHTGELFF
DNA: TGTGCCAGCAGCGTAGCGGGAGTACACACCGGGGAGCTGTTTTTT